The source of this T cell receptor (beta chain) is a study of shared clonotypes between healthy human individuals. Across the whole study: A few men and a couple of women, aged 18 to 49, were donors.

The study, taken as a whole, reports: When naive CD4 clonotypes were compared across a few donors, 4% to 6.5% were shared.

For this clone: Its antigen is as yet unknown.

Trimming stripped 5 bases from V and 3 bases from J, with 11 bases between. Germline V gene sequence: CDR1 LNHDA, CDR2 SQIVND (reference sequence). This CDR3 has 13 amino acids. Sorted subsets were amplified in replicate PCRs using 150 to 250 ng DNA, tens of thousands of T cell genomes. The authors' processing: As immunoSEQ supplied junction-only sequences (without quality scores), filtering differed. Profiled with immunoSEQ multiplex PCR; TCRdb holds only in-frame clones, not every one. The D gene and trimming were derived from the DNA, and the V and J assignments and clone size from that table. Seen here are around 370,000 clones, 90% to 98% observed once, and the top ten hold 0.32%.

The specimen sequenced was memory CD8+ T cells sorted from blood. Subset defined: CD45RO+ cells pooled with CCR7-negative TemRA cells. V gene TRBV19 combines with J gene TRBJ2-7; D uncertain. The sequence derives from a man aged 25-45 years in good health. The CDR3 sequence: CASSVGRNYEQYF. The CDR3 nucleotides are TGTGCCAGTAGTGTGGGAAGGAACTACGAGCAGTACTTC.